This TCR beta chain comes out of a study of regulatory T cells in long-lasting Graves disease. Time point noted: persistent/refractory GD, antithyroid drugs over 5 years with positive TRAb. TCR sequences were obtained from RNA taken from PBMCs. Building the TCR beta libraries relied on iRepertoire HTBI primers, and CDR3 regions underwent Arm-PCR. Authors' methods: The samples yielded roughly 60 TRBV and around 15 TRBJ segments. TCRdb re-called the multiplex PCR reads with MiXCR, one entry per CDR3 protein. TCRdb, rather than the study authors, made the V and J calls. The sample records around 460,000 distinct CDR3 sequences, roughly 21% being singletons. Only a few counts were recorded for this clonotype. The origin of this receptor is a female donor with Graves disease. The source was peripheral blood mononuclear cells (PBMCs), collected when the disease was refractory, from a patient treated with antithyroid drugs.

The CDR3 spells CASSIRTGGGTEAFF. CDR3 nucleotides: TGCGCCAGCAGCATTAGGACAGGGGGCGGCACTGAAGCTTTCTTT. The V gene is TRBV5-1, the J gene TRBJ1-1; TRBD1 matches 11 bases. The CDR3 spans 15 residues. Germline V gene data show CDR1 as SGHRS and CDR2 as YFSETQ. With V trimmed by 4 bases and J by 4 bases, 6 bases remained unmatched.